The rows below give T cell receptor beta chains drawn from one sample of a study of CD8 T cells in Susac syndrome. TCRdb re-called the immunoSEQ multiplex PCR reads through MiXCR, storing one row per CDR3 protein. Of some 200,000 distinct CDR3 sequences detected, around 95% appear once; the ten largest clones hold 0.16%. Sequencing was performed on CD8+ T cells from PBMCs. The source is a human donor with Susac syndrome. CDR3s include the opening cysteine and the closing phenylalanine or tryptophan. The D gene is left open where the match is weak. Some rows have no size entry. The others give once, few or many, or a class for an expanded clone.

cdr3_nt cdr3_aa v_call d_call j_call clone_size
TGTGCCAGCAGCTTGGCACAGGGGCCCCAGCATTTT CASSLAQGPQHF TRBV5-6 . TRBJ1-5 .
TGTGCCAGCAGACAACAGGGCGGTCAAGAGACCCAGTACTTC CASRQQGGQETQYF TRBV2 . TRBJ2-5 .
TGCAGCGTTGAAGTCTTCATCGGGGGCTACACCTTC CSVEVFIGGYTF TRBV29-1 . TRBJ1-2 .
TGTGCCAGTAGTATGGTGAATTCACCCCTCCACTTT CASSMVNSPLHF TRBV19 . TRBJ1-6 .
TGTGCCAGCTCACGCGCCGTACAGGGAGGGGGGACTGAAGCTTTCTTT CASSRAVQGGGTEAFF TRBV18 . TRBJ1-1 .
TGTGCCTGGGGGAGACAGGGTGGTGAAAAACTGTTTTTT CAWGRQGGEKLFF TRBV30 TRBD1 TRBJ1-4 once
TGTGCCAGCAGCAATAAGAGCTCTGGAAACACCATATATTTT CASSNKSSGNTIYF TRBV7-9 . TRBJ1-3 .
TGCGCCAGCAGCTACAGGGACCAGGGGCCCCAGCATTTT CASSYRDQGPQHF TRBV4-1 . TRBJ1-5 few
TGTGCCAGCAGTTCCCGGACAGGTATAGAAGAAAAACTGTTTTTT CASSSRTGIEEKLFF TRBV3-1 TRBD1 TRBJ1-4 once
TGCAGTGCTAGCTCAGAATTCGCCTACGAGCAGTACTTC CSASSEFAYEQYF TRBV20-1 . TRBJ2-7 .
TGTGCCAGCAGAAAGACCCATACCTACGAGCAGTACTTC CASRKTHTYEQYF TRBV6-5 . TRBJ2-7 .
TGTGCCACCAGTGTCCCCACCAGGACAGGGAGCACAGATACGCAGTATTTT CATSVPTRTGSTDTQYF TRBV24-1 TRBD1 TRBJ2-3 .
TGCAGTGCTAGAGACGCGACAGGGCCCTACGAGCAGTACTTC CSARDATGPYEQYF TRBV20-1 TRBD1 TRBJ2-7 .
TGTGCCAGCAGCCTTGATGGGGACGGGGAGGAGAGCTATGGCTACACCTTC CASSLDGDGEESYGYTF TRBV7-8 . TRBJ1-2 .
TGCAGCGTTGACTCCCCGGGGGGTGGTCCTTCCTATGGCTACACCTTC CSVDSPGGGPSYGYTF TRBV29-1 . TRBJ1-2 once
TGCAGTGCTAGGCCGGGGCCTAGCGGGGGTTACGAGACCCAGTACTTC CSARPGPSGGYETQYF TRBV20-1 TRBD2 TRBJ2-5 .
TGCGCCAGCAGCACTGCGACCCATAATGAAAAACTGTTTTTT CASSTATHNEKLFF TRBV5-1 . TRBJ1-4 few
TGTGCTAGTGGTTTTCCCCCAATTGCGGGGGCCGCACGAACCGGGGAGCTGTTTTTT CASGFPPIAGAARTGELFF TRBV12-5 . TRBJ2-2 .
TGTGCCAGCAGCCAAGCTTCCAACACTGAAGCTTTCTTT CASSQASNTEAFF TRBV3-1 . TRBJ1-1 .
TGTGCCAGCATTACACACGAGCAAAATAATTCACCCCTCCACTTT CASITHEQNNSPLHF TRBV6-5 . TRBJ1-6 few
TGCGCCAGCAGCTTGGCGTCACAGGGTTACGAGCAGTACTTC CASSLASQGYEQYF TRBV5-1 . TRBJ2-7 once
TGCGCCAGCAGCCGCCCACTCCGGGACTCTGAAGCTTTCTTT CASSRPLRDSEAFF TRBV4-1 . TRBJ1-1 once
TGTGCCAGCAGCTTAAAGGTCCATGCCTACGAGCAGTACTTC CASSLKVHAYEQYF TRBV7-9 . TRBJ2-7 .
TGTGCCAGCAGTTACACCGGGACAGGGTCCTATGGCTACACCTTC CASSYTGTGSYGYTF TRBV6-5 TRBD1 TRBJ1-2 .
TGTGCCAGCAGTGAATATTCAGCGGGATATATAAACTCCTACGAGCAGTACTTC CASSEYSAGYINSYEQYF TRBV6-1 TRBD2 TRBJ2-7 .
TGTGCCAGCAGCCACAACCCAGGGGATAGCAATCAGCCCCAGCATTTT CASSHNPGDSNQPQHF TRBV12-3/TRBV12-4 . TRBJ1-5 .
TGTGCCAGCAGCGACGCGGGGCGCGGAGCTTTCTTT CASSDAGRGAFF TRBV11-2 . TRBJ1-1 .
TGTGCCAGCAGCCAAGGCCGACTAGCCTACGAGCAGTACTTC CASSQGRLAYEQYF TRBV3-1 . TRBJ2-7 .
TGTGCCAGCAGCTTAGAGGGGGACCTCACAGATACGCAGTATTTT CASSLEGDLTDTQYF TRBV7-9 . TRBJ2-3 .
TGTGCCAGCAGTGAACAGGAGACAGGGATGAATCAGCCCCAGCATTTT CASSEQETGMNQPQHF TRBV2 TRBD1 TRBJ1-5 .
TGTGCCAGCAGTGGACCGACAGGGGGGAGCACTGAAGCTTTCTTT CASSGPTGGSTEAFF TRBV2 TRBD1 TRBJ1-1 .
TGTGCCAGCAGTCTTCACCGGGACTCACGCACAGATACGCAGTATTTT CASSLHRDSRTDTQYF TRBV13 . TRBJ2-3 .
TGTGCCAGCAGCCTTAAATTACTAGCGGGAGGGCCCCCGGCCGGCCTCGAGCAGTACTTC CASSLKLLAGGPPAGLEQYF TRBV7-8 TRBD2 TRBJ2-7 .
TGCGCCAGCAGCCGAACAGGGGCCGAGCAGTACTTC CASSRTGAEQYF TRBV5-1 TRBD1 TRBJ2-7 .
TGTGCCAGTCGGCCGGACAGGGAAAGTGGCTACACCTTC CASRPDRESGYTF TRBV2 TRBD1 TRBJ1-2 .
TGCAGTGCTACGAGACATGCCTTAGGAAACACCATATATTTT CSATRHALGNTIYF TRBV20-1 . TRBJ1-3 once
TGTGCCAGCAGCCTCGCGGAGTTAAACACTGAAGCTTTCTTT CASSLAELNTEAFF TRBV13 . TRBJ1-1 .
TGTGCCAGCAAGGGACAAACAACGAACACTGAAGCTTTCTTT CASKGQTTNTEAFF TRBV27 . TRBJ1-1 .
TGTGCCAGCAGCGTAGTCCTAGCGGGAGGCCCGAACACCGGGGAGCTGTTTTTT CASSVVLAGGPNTGELFF TRBV9 TRBD2 TRBJ2-2 .
TGTGCCAGCAGCTTAGGCTGGGATGAGCAGTTCTTC CASSLGWDEQFF TRBV7-9 . TRBJ2-1 .
TGTGCCAGCAGCGTAGGACAGGGGGCGTTGGATACGCAGTATTTT CASSVGQGALDTQYF TRBV9 TRBD1 TRBJ2-3 .
TGTGCCAGCAGCCAAGTATCAGGATCCTACGAGCAGTACTTC CASSQVSGSYEQYF TRBV4-2 . TRBJ2-7 .
TGTGCCAGCAGCTTAGTTGTCTCCTCCTACGAGCAGTACTTC CASSLVVSSYEQYF TRBV11-2 . TRBJ2-7 .
TGTGCCAGCAGTCCTGACAGGGCTGGCTACACCTTC CASSPDRAGYTF TRBV6-5 TRBD1 TRBJ1-2 few
TGTGCCAGCAGTCCGCTAACTAGCGGGTGGATGAATGAGCAGTTCTTC CASSPLTSGWMNEQFF TRBV27 TRBD2 TRBJ2-1 .
TGTGCCACCGGGACAGAAGCTTTCTTT CATGTEAFF TRBV6-5 . TRBJ1-1 few
TGCGCCAGCAGTCCGGGGGGCGGGGAGGACACTGAAGCTTTCTTT CASSPGGGEDTEAFF TRBV23-1 . TRBJ1-1 .
TGTGCCAGCAGTGAGGGCAGGCGACAAGAGACCCAGTACTTC CASSEGRRQETQYF TRBV25-1 . TRBJ2-5 .
TGTGCCAGCAGCCAAGATTCCATCAATGAGCAGTTCTTC CASSQDSINEQFF TRBV3-1 . TRBJ2-1 .
TGTGCCAGCAGCCCCGGGACAGGGATCATCCAGACCCAGTACTTC CASSPGTGIIQTQYF TRBV7-9 TRBD1 TRBJ2-5 .
TGTGCCAGCTCACCCCGACAGGCCGACGGCTACACCTTC CASSPRQADGYTF TRBV18 . TRBJ1-2 .
TGTGCCAGCTCCTACGGGACAGGCTACGAGCAGTACTTC CASSYGTGYEQYF TRBV25-1 TRBD1 TRBJ2-7 few
TGCAGCGTTGGGGACAGGGGGAGCTACAATGAGCAGTTCTTC CSVGDRGSYNEQFF TRBV29-1 TRBD1 TRBJ2-1 .
TGTGCCAGCAGTGACAGCTTAGCCAAAAACATTCAGTACTTC CASSDSLAKNIQYF TRBV6-1 . TRBJ2-4 .